What follows are 13 T cell receptor beta chains derived from one specimen sequenced in a study of T cell responses to AZD1222 COVID-19 vaccine. TCRdb's copy holds only in-frame clones and misses some; the assay was immunoSEQ multiplex PCR. The data show 130,000 to 150,000 clones, 85% to 95% seen once. Here the sequenced sample was peripheral blood, taken on day 0 of AZD1222 vaccination. These receptors were obtained from an adult in good health.

The chain is built from TRBV19 and TRBJ2-1; TRBD1 matches at 9 bases. Unmatched junction bases numbered 9, after V lost 6 bases and J lost 6 bases. This CDR3 has 15 residues. The germline CDR1 and CDR2 sequences are LNHDA and SQIVND (reference sequence). The CDR3 here is CASRGDRDRVNEQFF. CDR3 nucleotides: TGTGCCAGTAGAGGAGACCGGGACAGGGTCAATGAGCAGTTCTTC.

V gene TRBV30 combines with J gene TRBJ2-3; 10 nucleotides match TRBD2. J lost 1 base, V lost 3 bases, and 4 bases had no gene match. The CDR3 consists of 15 residues. Germline CDR1 reads GTSNPN; CDR2 reads SVGIG (reference sequence). CDR3 loop: CAWSVGLAGTDTQYF. The DNA for the CDR3 is TGTGCCTGGAGCGTCGGACTAGCGGGCACAGATACGCAGTATTTT.

A single count supports this clone. J is TRBJ1-6 and V is TRBV6-5; D is unclear. V was shortened by 8 bases and J by 7 bases, with 9 bases between the two germline ends. Germline-derived CDR1 and CDR2 are MNHEY and SVGAGI. The CDR3 extends over 12 amino acids. The CDR3 here is CASGKLNSPLHF. The CDR3 DNA is TGTGCCAGCGGAAAACTGAATTCACCCCTCCACTTT.

The rearrangement joins TRBV6-5 to TRBJ1-5, with 9 positions matching TRBD1. Losses at the gene ends were 6 bases for V and 7 bases for J; bases not matched to a gene: 7. The CDR3 extends over 14 amino acids. CDR1 is MNHEY, CDR2 SVGAGI, per germline. The CDR3 sequence: CASRPDRGGQPQHF. As DNA, the CDR3 is TGTGCCAGCAGGCCCGACAGGGGGGGACAGCCCCAGCATTTT.

The chain couples TRBV27 to TRBJ1-4; D is ambiguous. The V gene lost 2 bases and the J gene lost 4 bases, with 2 bases spanning the gap. This CDR3 has 12 amino acids. Germline CDR1 and CDR2: MNHEY and SMNVEV (reference sequence). The CDR3 region has the DNA TGTGCCAGCAGTTTAGATAATGAAAAACTGTTTTTT. Amino acids: CASSLDNEKLFF.

The chain has TRBV6-1 and TRBJ1-1; D possibly corresponds to TRBD1 (5 bases). Trimming pared 0 bases from V and 3 bases from J, leaving 5 bases between. The CDR3 totals 13 residues. Per the germline V gene, CDR1 is MNHNS and CDR2 is SASEGT. The CDR3 DNA sequence: TGTGCCAGCAGTGAAGCGGGGGACACTGAAGCTTTCTTT. Amino acids: CASSEAGDTEAFF.

The chain uses TRBV5-6 and TRBJ1-3; D not resolved. The germline V and J ends were trimmed by 4 bases and 3 bases, with 14 bases remaining between them. The germline gives CDR1 SGHDT, CDR2 YYEEEE. The CDR3 contains 15 residues. DNA of the CDR3: TGTGCCAGCAGCCCTGGAGGCCCGATTGGAAACACCATATATTTT. It translates to CASSPGGPIGNTIYF. The full variable domain, in which reference TRBV5-6 and TRBJ1-3 provide the parts outside the CDR3, is DAGVTQSPTHLIKTRGQQVTLRCSPKSGHDTVSWYQQALGQGPQFIFQYYEEEERQRGNFPDRFSGHQFPNYSSELNVNALLLGDSALYLCASSPGGPIGNTIYFGEGSWLTVV.

The table lists this clone with a few counts. The J gene is TRBJ2-2, the V gene TRBV11-2; D gene unclear. CDR3 size: 14 residues. Trimming took 5 bases from V and 1 from J, leaving 8 bases between them. Germline CDR1 is SGHAT and CDR2 is FQNNGV. The CDR3 region is CASSPRMNTGELFF. The CDR3 DNA reads as TGTGCCAGCAGCCCCCGGATGAACACCGGGGAGCTGTTTTTT. The full variable domain, completed using reference TRBV11-2 and TRBJ2-2, is EAGVAQSPRYKIIEKRQSVAFWCNPISGHATLYWYQQILGQGPKLLIQFQNNGVVDDSQLPKDRFSAERLKGVDSTLKIQPAKLEDSAVYLCASSPRMNTGELFFGEGSRLTVL.

This clone occurred once. The J gene is TRBJ2-1, the V gene TRBV27; 10 nucleotides match TRBD1. The CDR3 length is 14 residues. Losses at the gene ends were 3 bases for V and 9 bases for J; bases not matched to a gene: 5. CDR1 and CDR2 (germline): MNHEY, SMNVEV (reference sequence). CDR3 region: CASSLDRGSSEQFF. CDR3 DNA: TGTGCCAGCAGTTTGGACAGGGGGTCCAGTGAGCAGTTCTTC.

This chain uses TRBV18 with TRBJ1-6; D call uncertain. Germline loops: CDR1 KGHSH, CDR2 LQKENI. The CDR3 spans 15 residues. Trimming removed 1 base from V and 5 bases from J, with 9 bases in between. The CDR3 loop reads CASSPLGPNNSPLHF. In DNA, the CDR3 is TGTGCCAGCTCACCACTCGGACCTAATAATTCACCCCTCCACTTT.

This sequence joins TRBV30 and TRBJ1-5; D is ambiguous. There are 13 residues in the CDR3. Germline-derived CDR1 and CDR2 are GTSNPN and SVGIG (reference sequence). Trimming took off 0 bases at V and 6 bases at J, with 9 bases between the two ends. The CDR3 sequence: CAWSVEGSQPQHF. DNA for the CDR3: TGTGCCTGGAGTGTAGAAGGATCTCAGCCCCAGCATTTT.

V and J are TRBV5-1 and TRBJ1-4; 9 nucleotides line up with TRBD1. With 3 bases clipped from V and 8 bases from J, the junction kept 8 bases outside the gene matches. This CDR3 region has 15 residues. CDR1 and CDR2 from the germline V gene are SGHRS and YFSETQ. The CDR3 is CASSSLTGGGEKLFF. The CDR3, as DNA: TGCGCCAGCAGCTCTCTGACAGGGGGTGGGGAAAAACTGTTTTTT. The entire variable domain, with the rest obtained from reference TRBV5-1 and TRBJ1-4, is as follows: KAGVTQTPRYLIKTRGQQVTLSCSPISGHRSVSWYQQTPGQGLQFLFEYFSETQRNKGNFPGRFSGRQFSNSRSEMNVSTLELGDSALYLCASSSLTGGGEKLFFGSGTQLSVL.

The rearrangement links TRBV6-5 to TRBJ1-1; 8 bases are a match to TRBD1. The CDR3 runs 15 residues. Germline values: CDR1 MNHEY, CDR2 SVGAGI. Losses at the gene ends were 2 bases for V and 5 bases for J; bases not matched to a gene: 7. Written as DNA, the CDR3 is TGTGCCAGCAGTTACGCGAGACAGGGGAAGACTGAAGCTTTCTTT. Amino acids: CASSYARQGKTEAFF.